One and the same sample provided the 27 T cell receptor beta chains below, sequenced in a study of OX40 agonist ivuxolimab in advanced cancers. Clones were read by immunoSEQ multiplex PCR, and TCRdb kept only the in-frame ones, dropping some. The sample has 65,000 to 80,000 clones; around 86% are singletons. Material: CD4+ or CD8+ T cells sorted from blood, obtained in a trial of the OX40 agonist ivuxolimab. The source of these receptors is an adult with an advanced solid tumor such as melanoma, head and neck, liver or kidney cancer.

This chain links TRBV7-3 with TRBJ2-2; TRBD1 is a possible D gene (5 bases). This CDR3 contains 17 residues. Germline assignment: CDR1 SGHTA and CDR2 FQGTGA. Trimming shortened V by 0 bases and J by 6 bases, and 17 bases separated the two germline ends. The CDR3 DNA reads TGTGCCAGCAGCTTAACGGGGCAGGGTGTTGGTCCCGGGGAGCTGTTTTTT. This codes for CASSLTGQGVGPGELFF.

The table lists this clone with a count of one. V and J are TRBV6-1 and TRBJ1-6; unclear D gene. The CDR3 is 12 amino acids. Germline V gene lookup returns CDR1 MNHNS and CDR2 SASEGT. Trimming left V 3 bases short and J 9 bases short, with 6 bases between. CDR3 sequence reads: CASSDWGSPLHF. The CDR3 bases are TGTGCCAGCAGTGACTGGGGTTCACCCCTCCACTTT.

V usage is TRBV4-3 and J usage is TRBJ2-5; tentatively, D is TRBD2 (5 bases). The CDR3 is 14 residues long. The ends were cut back, 4 bases at V and 6 bases at J, with 15 bases in the middle. Germline-derived CDR1 and CDR2 are LGHNA and YSLEER. CDR3 loop: CASSRERIFKTQYF. The CDR3 coding sequence is TGCGCCAGCAGCCGGGAGAGGATCTTTAAGACCCAGTACTTC.

This clone was seen only a few times. The V call is TRBV6-5, the J call TRBJ1-5; 8 bases match TRBD1. This CDR3 region has 14 residues. Germline CDR1 reads MNHEY; CDR2 reads SVGAGI. Trimming removed 6 bases from V and 4 bases from J; junction bases left unmatched: 5. The CDR3 DNA reads as TGTGCCAGCAGCTCCAACAGGGGGAATCAGCCCCAGCATTTT. Its translation: CASSSNRGNQPQHF.

The CDR3 region is CASSSRYNEQFF. As DNA, the CDR3 is TGTGCCAGCAGTTCCAGGTACAATGAGCAGTTCTTC. The chain is built from TRBV28 and TRBJ2-1; D ambiguous. Germline V gene lookup returns CDR1 MDHEN and CDR2 SYDVKM. Trimming pared 4 bases from V and 4 bases from J, leaving 5 bases between. This CDR3 spans 12 amino acids.

The chain employs TRBV4-2 and TRBJ1-3, with 7 bases fitting TRBD1. The CDR3 has 17 amino acids. V lost 2 bases and J lost 0; bases outside the gene matches: 7. CDR1 and CDR2 (germline): LGHNA, YNFKEQ. Here the CDR3 DNA reads TGTGCCAGCAGCCAAATCCAGACAGGGACCTCTGGAAACACCATATATTTT. Its protein is CASSQIQTGTSGNTIYF.

The rearrangement joins TRBV25-1 to TRBJ2-2, with 11 bases lining up with TRBD2. CDR1 is MGHDK and CDR2 is SYGVNS in the germline V gene. CDR3 length: 15 amino acids. With 4 bases clipped from V and 5 bases from J, the junction kept 3 bases outside the gene matches. This CDR3 is CASSARTSGTGELFF. In nucleotides, the CDR3 is TGTGCCAGCAGTGCTCGGACTAGCGGGACCGGGGAGCTGTTTTTT.

The V and J genes are TRBV2 and TRBJ2-6; 10 bases match TRBD1. J lost 1 base, V lost 2 bases, and 5 bases had no gene match. This CDR3 is built from 18 residues. The germline V gene has CDR1 SNHLY and CDR2 FYNNEI. The DNA for the CDR3 is TGTGCCAGCAGTGAAAGACAGGGGGCGAGGTCTGGGGCCAACGTCCTGACTTTC. Protein product: CASSERQGARSGANVLTF.

V usage is TRBV7-9 and J usage is TRBJ2-1; no definite D call. Germline assignment: CDR1 SEHNR and CDR2 FQNEAQ (reference sequence). V was trimmed by 3 bases and J by 9 bases, leaving 15 bases between them. This CDR3 is built from 14 residues. DNA of the CDR3: TGTGCCAGCAGCTTCCGGACCCCGGCAGGTGAGCAGTTCTTC. As protein: CASSFRTPAGEQFF. Complete variable domain (other parts from reference TRBV7-9 and TRBJ2-1): DTGVSQNPRHKITKRGQNVTFRCDPISEHNRLYWYRQTLGQGPEFLTYFQNEAQLEKSRLLSDRFSAERPKGSFSTLEIQRTEQGDSAMYLCASSFRTPAGEQFFGPGTRLTVL.

The chain couples TRBV11-2 to TRBJ2-2, with D possibly being TRBD1 or TRBD2 (5 bases each). Germline CDR1 reads SGHAT; CDR2 reads FQNNGV. The CDR3 contains 15 residues. The V end lost 4 bases, the J end lost 1 base, and 10 bases lay between the germline ends. CDR3: CASSSGTVNTGELFF. DNA of the CDR3: TGTGCCAGCAGCTCCGGGACGGTGAACACCGGGGAGCTGTTTTTT.

This chain uses TRBV5-1 with TRBJ2-1, with a tentative D call TRBD2 (6 bases). Germline CDR1 and CDR2: SGHRS and YFSETQ. V lost 5 bases and J lost 5, with 11 bases in between. CDR3 length equals 13 residues. In DNA form, the CDR3 reads TGCGCCAGCAGTTGGAGGGAAAACAATGAGCAGTTCTTC. This codes for CASSWRENNEQFF. Full variable domain (missing parts from reference TRBV5-1 and TRBJ2-1): KAGVTQTPRYLIKTRGQQVTLSCSPISGHRSVSWYQQTPGQGLQFLFEYFSETQRNKGNFPGRFSGRQFSNSRSEMNVSTLELGDSALYLCASSWRENNEQFFGPGTRLTVL.

This clone was counted a few times. The chain combines TRBV18 with TRBJ2-2; D is ambiguous. Trimming removed 3 bases from V and 4 bases from J, with 3 bases in between. The length of the CDR3 is 12 residues. CDR1 and CDR2 (germline): KGHSH, LQKENI. The DNA of the CDR3 is TGTGCCAGCTCACCGCTCACCGGGGAGCTGTTTTTT. Encoded protein: CASSPLTGELFF. The whole variable domain, remainder taken from reference TRBV18 and TRBJ2-2, is NAGVMQNPRHLVRRRGQEARLRCSPMKGHSHVYWYRQLPEEGLKFMVYLQKENIIDESGMPKERFSAEFPKEGPSILRIQQVVRGDSAAYFCASSPLTGELFFGEGSRLTVL.

The rearrangement links TRBV9 to TRBJ2-3; D is possibly TRBD1 or TRBD2 (5 bases each). The CDR3 runs 15 residues. V gave up 3 bases and J gave up 2 bases, with 13 bases separating them. Germline CDR1 SGDLS, CDR2 YYNGEE. The CDR3 spells CASSALGTLTDTQYF. CDR3 in DNA: TGTGCCAGCAGCGCCCTCGGGACCCTCACAGATACGCAGTATTTT.

This clone was picked up a small number of times. The chain recombines TRBV11-2 with TRBJ1-2; perhaps TRBD1 as D (6 bases). Germline V CDR1 and CDR2: SGHAT, FQNNGV. V lost 5 bases and J lost 4, with 11 bases in between. This CDR3 has 13 amino acids. The CDR3 DNA follows: TGTGCCAGCAGCCGGGGGCTGGGCTATGGCTACACCTTC. This codes for CASSRGLGYGYTF.

This clone showed up just a few times. This chain links TRBV14 with TRBJ1-2; D not certain. This CDR3 spans 15 amino acids. Germline V gives CDR1 SGHDN, CDR2 FVKESK. Deletions cut 4 bases from V and 4 bases from J, with 16 bases between. CDR3 in DNA: TGTGCCAGCAGCCTGCAAGCTACCAGGATCTATGGCTACACCTTC. Its translation: CASSLQATRIYGYTF.

This clone was observed a single time. The gene calls are TRBV7-2 and TRBJ2-5; D is undetermined. CDR1 is SGHTA, CDR2 FQGNSA, per germline. The CDR3 is 13 amino acids. Trimming took off 0 bases at V and 4 bases at J, with 6 bases between the two ends. The CDR3 bases are TGTGCCAGCAGCTTAGCGCGCAGAGAGACCCAGTACTTC. Its translation: CASSLARRETQYF.

The rearrangement joins TRBV5-6 to TRBJ2-3; D remains unclear. Trimming removed 1 base at V and 6 bases at J, with 18 bases between. The CDR3 sequence is 16 residues long. Germline loops: CDR1 SGHDT, CDR2 YYEEEE. The chain's CDR3 is CASSLRLGTGADTQYF. In nucleotides, the CDR3 is TGTGCCAGCAGCTTGCGACTGGGCACGGGTGCGGATACGCAGTATTTT.

The V gene is TRBV4-2, the J gene TRBJ2-7, with a possible D match to TRBD1 (6 bases). Germline assignment: CDR1 LGHNA and CDR2 YNFKEQ. V lost 1 base to trimming and J lost 2 bases, with 9 bases between them. The CDR3 runs 14 residues. The CDR3 region has the DNA TGTGCCAGCAGCCAAGTTACAGGGACCTACGAGCAGTACTTC. Protein sequence: CASSQVTGTYEQYF.

The V gene is TRBV5-1, the J gene TRBJ2-7; 9 positions match TRBD2. This CDR3 is built from 16 residues. V trimming: 0 bases; J trimming: 4 bases; junction bases outside the gene matches: 8. Germline V lookup: CDR1 SGHRS, CDR2 YFSETQ. CDR3 sequence reads: CASSLGPSGAFYEQYF. The CDR3 coding sequence is TGCGCCAGCAGCTTGGGCCCTAGCGGGGCCTTTTACGAGCAGTACTTC.

This clone was detected once. V usage is TRBV6-1 and J usage is TRBJ2-1; 8 nucleotides line up with TRBD2. Germline-derived CDR1 and CDR2 are MNHNS and SASEGT. V shed 3 bases and J 6 bases; nucleotides not matched to a gene: 10. This CDR3 comprises 16 residues. As DNA, the CDR3 is TGTGCCAGCAGTGATGTTACGGGGACTAGAATCAATGAGCAGTTCTTC. This sequence encodes CASSDVTGTRINEQFF.

The chain uses TRBV15 and TRBJ2-7; 10 bases are shared with TRBD1. The length of the CDR3 is 16 residues. The V gene's germline CDR1 is LNHNV and CDR2 YYDKDF (reference sequence). V gave up 4 bases and J gave up 4 bases; unmatched junction bases: 10. CDR3 in amino acids: CATSKYPGQGFYEQYF. As DNA, the CDR3 is TGTGCCACCAGCAAGTACCCGGGACAGGGGTTTTACGAGCAGTACTTC.

J is TRBJ2-7 and V is TRBV18; 13 bases match TRBD2. CDR1 and CDR2 (germline): KGHSH, LQKENI. J lost 1 base, V lost 0 bases, and 0 bases had no gene match. The CDR3 covers 16 residues. The CDR3 nucleotides read TGTGCCAGCTCACCACCGACTAGCGGGAGGTCCTACGAGCAGTACTTC. Protein sequence: CASSPPTSGRSYEQYF.

This clone was recorded only once. This chain joins TRBV6-5 and TRBJ2-7, with a possible D match to TRBD1 (5 bases). Trimming cost V 0 bases and J 0 bases, with 12 bases left between them. Germline V gives CDR1 MNHEY, CDR2 SVGAGI. CDR3 length: 16 amino acids. The CDR3 reads CASSYSRATFSYEQYF. CDR3 bases: TGTGCCAGCAGTTACTCCAGGGCCACTTTCTCCTACGAGCAGTACTTC.

This rearrangement joins TRBV5-5 to TRBJ2-6; 8 bases match TRBD1. Germline lookup yields CDR1 SGHKS and CDR2 YYEKEE (reference sequence). The length of the CDR3 is 16 residues. The J segment lost 3 bases and the V segment lost 5 bases, leaving 7 bases of the junction unmatched. CDR3 coding DNA: TGTGCCAGCAGTTTACAGGGGGGACGTGGGGCCAACGTCCTGACTTTC. Amino acid sequence: CASSLQGGRGANVLTF.

V usage is TRBV11-2 and J usage is TRBJ2-7, with D uncertain. This CDR3 is 14 amino acids long. Germline V gene lookup returns CDR1 SGHAT and CDR2 FQNNGV. Between the trimmed V and J ends, which lost 6 bases and 0 bases, there was a span of 12 bases. The CDR3 DNA is TGTGCCAGCAGACGAGGTAGCAACTCCTACGAGCAGTACTTC. Protein sequence: CASRRGSNSYEQYF. Based on the CDR3 plus reference TRBV11-2 and TRBJ2-7, the full variable domain is EAGVAQSPRYKIIEKRQSVAFWCNPISGHATLYWYQQILGQGPKLLIQFQNNGVVDDSQLPKDRFSAERLKGVDSTLKIQPAKLEDSAVYLCASRRGSNSYEQYFGPGTRLTVT.

The V and J genes are TRBV5-5 and TRBJ2-7, with D perhaps TRBD1 or TRBD2 (6 bases each). This CDR3 is built from 13 residues. Trimming stripped 5 bases from V and 5 bases from J, with 14 bases between. Per the germline V gene, CDR1 is SGHKS and CDR2 is YYEKEE (reference sequence). The DNA of the CDR3 is TGTGCCAGCAGAAGGTCGGGGGCAAACGAGCAGTACTTC. This gives the protein CASRRSGANEQYF.

The rearrangement links TRBV6-6 to TRBJ2-7, with unresolved D. Germline V gene sequence: CDR1 MNHNY, CDR2 SVGAGI (reference sequence). The CDR3 runs 11 residues. The V end lost 5 bases, the J end lost 5 bases, and 7 bases lay between the germline ends. The CDR3 is CASSKGHEQYF. The CDR3 coding sequence is TGTGCCAGCAGTAAGGGCCACGAGCAGTACTTC.